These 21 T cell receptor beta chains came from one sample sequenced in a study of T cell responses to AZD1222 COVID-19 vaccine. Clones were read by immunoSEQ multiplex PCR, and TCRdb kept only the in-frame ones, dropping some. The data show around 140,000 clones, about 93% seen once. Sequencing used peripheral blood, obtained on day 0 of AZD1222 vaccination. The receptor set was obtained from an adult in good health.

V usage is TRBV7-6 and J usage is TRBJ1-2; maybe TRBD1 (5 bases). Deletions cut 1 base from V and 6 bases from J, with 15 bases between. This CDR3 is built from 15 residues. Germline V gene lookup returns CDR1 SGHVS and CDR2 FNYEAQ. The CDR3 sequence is CASSLGARGVNGYTF. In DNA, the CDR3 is TGTGCCAGCAGCTTAGGCGCGAGGGGCGTAAATGGCTACACCTTC.

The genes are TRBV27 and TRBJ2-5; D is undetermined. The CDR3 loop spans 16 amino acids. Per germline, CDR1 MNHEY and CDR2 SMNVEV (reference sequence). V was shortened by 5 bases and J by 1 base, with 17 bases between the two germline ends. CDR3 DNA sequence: TGTGCCAGCAGTCCGGAGACGGGCCCGGGCCAAGAGACCCAGTACTTC. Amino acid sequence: CASSPETGPGQETQYF.

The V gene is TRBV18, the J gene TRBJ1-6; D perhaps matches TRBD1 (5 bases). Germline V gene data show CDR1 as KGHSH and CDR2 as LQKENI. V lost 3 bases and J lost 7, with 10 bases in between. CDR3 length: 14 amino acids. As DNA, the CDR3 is TGTGCCAGCTCACCGTGGGAGGGGAATTCACCCCTCCACTTT. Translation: CASSPWEGNSPLHF. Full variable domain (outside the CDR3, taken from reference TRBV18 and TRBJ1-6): NAGVMQNPRHLVRRRGQEARLRCSPMKGHSHVYWYRQLPEEGLKFMVYLQKENIIDESGMPKERFSAEFPKEGPSILRIQQVVRGDSAAYFCASSPWEGNSPLHFGNGTRLTVT.

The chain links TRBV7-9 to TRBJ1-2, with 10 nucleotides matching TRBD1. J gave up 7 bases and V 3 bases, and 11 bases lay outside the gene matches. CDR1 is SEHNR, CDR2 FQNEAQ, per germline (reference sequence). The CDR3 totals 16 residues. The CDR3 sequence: CASSLIRDRGFGGYTF. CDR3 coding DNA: TGTGCCAGCAGCTTGATCCGGGACAGGGGTTTTGGTGGCTACACCTTC.

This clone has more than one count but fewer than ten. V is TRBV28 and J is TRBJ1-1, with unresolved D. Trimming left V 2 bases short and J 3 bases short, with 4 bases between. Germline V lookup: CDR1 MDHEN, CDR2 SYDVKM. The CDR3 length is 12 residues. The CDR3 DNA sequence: TGTGCCAGCAGTTTAACCGACACTGAAGCTTTCTTT. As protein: CASSLTDTEAFF. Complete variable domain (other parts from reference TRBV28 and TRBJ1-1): DVKVTQSSRYLVKRTGEKVFLECVQDMDHENMFWYRQDPGLGLRLIYFSYDVKMKEKGDIPEGYSVSREKKERFSLILESASTNQTSMYLCASSLTDTEAFFGQGTRLTVV.

The CDR3 loop reads CASSRGARTEAFF. In nucleotides, the CDR3 is TGTGCCAGCTCAAGAGGGGCCAGAACTGAAGCTTTCTTT. The genes are TRBV18 and TRBJ1-1; maybe TRBD1 (5 bases). The CDR3 runs 13 residues. V dropped 5 bases and J dropped 5 bases, with 12 bases sitting between them. Germline V lookup: CDR1 KGHSH, CDR2 LQKENI. Drawing the rest from reference TRBV18 and TRBJ1-1, the complete variable domain is NAGVMQNPRHLVRRRGQEARLRCSPMKGHSHVYWYRQLPEEGLKFMVYLQKENIIDESGMPKERFSAEFPKEGPSILRIQQVVRGDSAAYFCASSRGARTEAFFGQGTRLTVV.

The CDR3 bases are TGCGCCAGCAGCTTCGACCTAAGAGGGACTGAAGCTTTCTTT. Its translation: CASSFDLRGTEAFF. J is TRBJ1-1 and V is TRBV5-1; D gene uncertain. Germline V lookup: CDR1 SGHRS, CDR2 YFSETQ. The CDR3 contains 14 residues. The V gene lost 2 bases and the J gene lost 5 bases, with 13 bases spanning the gap.

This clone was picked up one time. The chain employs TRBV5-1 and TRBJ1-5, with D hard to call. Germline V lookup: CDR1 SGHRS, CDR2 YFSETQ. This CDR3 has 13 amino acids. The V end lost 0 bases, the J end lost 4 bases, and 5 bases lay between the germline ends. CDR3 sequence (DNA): TGCGCCAGCAGCTTGGGGCAAAATCAGCCCCAGCATTTT. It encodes CASSLGQNQPQHF.

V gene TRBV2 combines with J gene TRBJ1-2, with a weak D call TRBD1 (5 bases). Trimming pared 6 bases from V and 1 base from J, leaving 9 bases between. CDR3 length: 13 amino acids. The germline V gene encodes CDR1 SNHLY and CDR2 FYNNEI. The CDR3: CASRPDSNYGYTF. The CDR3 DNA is TGTGCCAGCAGACCCGACAGTAACTATGGCTACACCTTC.

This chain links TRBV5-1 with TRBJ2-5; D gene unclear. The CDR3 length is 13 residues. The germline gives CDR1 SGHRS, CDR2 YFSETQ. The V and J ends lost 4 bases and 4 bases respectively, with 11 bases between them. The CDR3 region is CASSASSLETQYF. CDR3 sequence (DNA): TGCGCCAGCAGCGCTTCCTCATTAGAGACCCAGTACTTC. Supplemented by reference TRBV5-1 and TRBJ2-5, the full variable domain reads KAGVTQTPRYLIKTRGQQVTLSCSPISGHRSVSWYQQTPGQGLQFLFEYFSETQRNKGNFPGRFSGRQFSNSRSEMNVSTLELGDSALYLCASSASSLETQYFGPGTRLLVL.

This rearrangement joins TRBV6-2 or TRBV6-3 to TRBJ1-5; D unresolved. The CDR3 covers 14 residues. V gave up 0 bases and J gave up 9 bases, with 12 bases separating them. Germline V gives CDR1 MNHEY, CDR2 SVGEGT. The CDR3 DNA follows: TGTGCCAGCAGTTACTCGAGTGAGGTTAGGCCCCAGCATTTT. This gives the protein CASSYSSEVRPQHF.

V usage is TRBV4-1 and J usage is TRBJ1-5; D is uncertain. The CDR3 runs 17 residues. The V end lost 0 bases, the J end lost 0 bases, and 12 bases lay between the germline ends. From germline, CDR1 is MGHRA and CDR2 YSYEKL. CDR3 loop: CASSQEWVSFSNQPQHF. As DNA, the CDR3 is TGCGCCAGCAGCCAAGAGTGGGTCAGCTTTAGCAATCAGCCCCAGCATTTT.

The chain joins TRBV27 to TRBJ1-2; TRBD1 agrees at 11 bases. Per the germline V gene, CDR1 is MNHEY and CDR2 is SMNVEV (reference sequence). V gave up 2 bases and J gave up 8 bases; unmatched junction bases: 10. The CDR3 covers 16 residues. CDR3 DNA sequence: TGTGCCAGCAGTTTAGGACAGGGGGCGCGAAGTGGCGGCTACACCTTC. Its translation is CASSLGQGARSGGYTF.

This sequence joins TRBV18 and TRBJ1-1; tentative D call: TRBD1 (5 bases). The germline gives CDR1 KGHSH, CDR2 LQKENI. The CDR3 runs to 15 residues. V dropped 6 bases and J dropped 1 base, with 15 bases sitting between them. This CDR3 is CASSPPGPKNTEAFF. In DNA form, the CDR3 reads TGTGCCAGCTCCCCGCCGGGACCGAAGAACACTGAAGCTTTCTTT.

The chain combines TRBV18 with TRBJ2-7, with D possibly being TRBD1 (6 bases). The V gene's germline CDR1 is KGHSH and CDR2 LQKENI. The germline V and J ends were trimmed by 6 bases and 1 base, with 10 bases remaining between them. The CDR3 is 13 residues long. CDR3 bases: TGTGCCAGCTCTTCCGGGACATCCTACGAGCAGTACTTC. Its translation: CASSSGTSYEQYF.

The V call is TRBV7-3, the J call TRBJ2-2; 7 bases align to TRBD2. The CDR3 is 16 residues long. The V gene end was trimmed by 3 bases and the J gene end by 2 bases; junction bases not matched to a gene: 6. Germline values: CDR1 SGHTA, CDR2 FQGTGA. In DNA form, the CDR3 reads TGTGCCAGCAGCTTCTCGGGACTACTAAACACCGGGGAGCTGTTTTTT. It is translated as CASSFSGLLNTGELFF.

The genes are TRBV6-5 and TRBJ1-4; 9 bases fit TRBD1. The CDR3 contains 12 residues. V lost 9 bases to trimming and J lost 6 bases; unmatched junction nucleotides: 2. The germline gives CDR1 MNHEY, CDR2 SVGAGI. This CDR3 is CASRQGDEKLFF. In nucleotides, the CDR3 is TGTGCCAGTCGACAGGGGGATGAAAAACTGTTTTTT.

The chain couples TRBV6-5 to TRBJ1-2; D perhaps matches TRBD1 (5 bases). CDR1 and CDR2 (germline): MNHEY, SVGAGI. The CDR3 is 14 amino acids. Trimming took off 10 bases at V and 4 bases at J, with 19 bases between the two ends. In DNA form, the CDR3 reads TGTGCCACCAAGCCGTCAGCTGGGGGCTATGGCTACACCTTC. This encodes CATKPSAGGYGYTF.

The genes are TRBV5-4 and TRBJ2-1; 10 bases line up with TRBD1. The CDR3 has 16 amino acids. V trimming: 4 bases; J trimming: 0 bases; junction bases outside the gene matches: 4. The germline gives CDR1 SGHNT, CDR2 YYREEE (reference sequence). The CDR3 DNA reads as TGTGCCAGCAGCAAGGGACAGGGGAGCTCCTACAATGAGCAGTTCTTC. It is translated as CASSKGQGSSYNEQFF.

CDR3 sequence (DNA): TGTGCCAGCAGTTACTTTCAGCCACCGTACGAGCAGTACTTC. Protein: CASSYFQPPYEQYF. The chain combines TRBV6-2 or TRBV6-3 with TRBJ2-7, with D unclear. The CDR3 is 14 amino acids. The germline V gene encodes CDR1 MNHEY and CDR2 SVGEGT. The V end lost 1 base, the J end lost 4 bases, and 11 bases lay between the germline ends.

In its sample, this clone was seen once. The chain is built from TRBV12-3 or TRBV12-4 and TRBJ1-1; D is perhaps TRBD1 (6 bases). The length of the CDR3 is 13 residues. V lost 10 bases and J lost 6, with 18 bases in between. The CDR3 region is CAINPPGGAEAFF. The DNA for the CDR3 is TGTGCCATCAATCCACCGGGGGGCGCTGAAGCTTTCTTT.